The entry that follows covers one T cell receptor (beta chain) sequence. The clone's antigen remains unknown. Base-call qualities are not available, and no considerably larger clone is one nucleotide away. Genomic DNA was isolated from the sorted cells so that the TCRbeta CDR3 region could be sequenced. The immunoSEQ Assay was used to sequence the TCRbeta CDR3 regions. Here the immuneACCESS table is served through TCRdb, limited to in-frame sequences with V and J called. Missing clones are a known gap in these copies; in checked studies unresolved V genes cover under half, and the rest lacks a known reason. Counted in this sample were approximately 100,000 clones; under 85% of them appeared once. The ten biggest clones cover roughly 3.8% of the sample. This sample is drawn from a study of OX40 agonist ivuxolimab in advanced cancers. Describing the broader study: The costimulatory receptor OX40 (CD134) was targeted by ivuxolimab, a fully human IgG2 agonistic monoclonal antibody. Intravenous ivuxolimab was administered to patients every 2 weeks at six dose levels: 0.01, 0.1, 0.3, 1.5, 3 and 10 mg/kg. Of the roughly 51 patients in dose escalation, some 20 had hepatocellular carcinoma, around 15 had melanoma, 9 had renal cell carcinoma and 9 had head and neck cancer. The dose-escalation cohort was 82.7% male with a mean age of roughly 60 years, ranging from roughly 23 to 90. Prior anti-PD-1, anti-PD-L1 or anti-CTLA-4 therapy was permitted, and checkpoint inhibitors had been received by roughly 42% of dose-escalation patients. Partial responses were achieved by three dose-escalation patients, of whom one had hepatocellular carcinoma and two had cutaneous melanoma. The point of sequencing TCRbeta in the periphery was to test whether ivuxolimab changed TCR sequence diversity and drove clonal T-cell expansion. The paper covers the monotherapy dose-escalation part of the phase I ivuxolimab trial, which included N ≈ 50 patients. Overall results and qualifications from the work: Low levels of normalized T-cell clonal expansion were also shown by some nonresponding patients. Which antigens the clonally expanded peripheral T cells were specific for was not determined. In the 0.1-3.0 mg/kg groups, partial responders were among the patients with the lowest normalized peripheral clonal expansion, particularly in CD8+ T cells. After ivuxolimab, CD8+ T cells had more expanded clones than CD4+ T cells on average. At doses of 0.1 to 3.0 mg/kg, clonal expansion of both CD4+ and CD8+ T cells in blood was seen between baseline and week 6.

The trial excluded patients who had a history of autoimmune disease or who were on systemic immunosuppression. In every dose cohort, peripheral blood was drawn for TCR sequencing at baseline, cycle 4 day 1, and cycle 7 day 1. The samples were taken from a phase I, first-in-human, multicenter, open-label dose-escalation trial of ivuxolimab. Adults with locally advanced or metastatic melanoma, renal cell carcinoma, hepatocellular carcinoma or head and neck squamous cell carcinoma were enrolled in the trial. CD4+ and CD8+ T cells were sorted separately from peripheral blood before TCR sequencing. According to the germline V gene, CDR1 reads MNHEY and CDR2 reads SVGAGI. Counted from cysteine to phenylalanine, this CDR3 has 14 amino acids. The sequence is cut down to CDR3 DNA, 42 bases in frame from base 1. V loses 4 bases, J loses 4 bases, and the germline ends lie 12 bases apart.

The sequences come from CD4+ or CD8+ T cells sorted from blood, collected in a trial of the OX40 agonist ivuxolimab. This clonotype was obtained from an adult with an advanced solid tumor such as melanoma, head and neck, liver or kidney cancer. Rearrangement joined TRBV6-5 to TRBJ2-3; no D segment can be confidently identified. The nucleotides are TGTGCCAGCAGTTCGAGAACAGAGGCAGATACGCAGTATTTT. It codes for CASSSRTEADTQYF.